This TCR beta chain was recorded in a study of blood T cell repertoires in COVID-19. About the study: Both acute and convalescent COVID-19 samples were obtained from the United States, Italy and Spain. In each case, the material was cDNA or gDNA derived from T cells, B-cell-depleted T cells, or PBMCs.

As processed by the authors: For nucleated cells, counts were estimated from reference gene primer amplification. TCRdb's table, derived via immunoSEQ multiplex PCR, lists solely in-frame clones and lacks some. V and J calls and clone size are as listed in that table; D and trimming were resolved from the DNA. There are roughly 280,000 clones in the sample; 91% occur only once, and roughly 2.8% lies in the top ten. This clone has a single count. This CDR3 spans 17 amino acids. Germline V CDR1 and CDR2: SGHRS, YFSETQ. Germline trimming cut 0 bases from V and 7 bases from J; bases unmatched to any gene: 15. Exposed participants came across a COVID-19 case within 2 weeks before study entry.

The specimen was PBMCs or T cells enriched from blood (not recorded which). The clonotype originates from a man aged 35 to 55 who had been exposed to COVID-19. The chain has TRBV5-1 and TRBJ2-7, with 8 bases fitting TRBD2. The CDR3 bases are TGCGCCAGCAGCTTGGTCGGGGCGGGACTAGAACTTAGGGAGCAGTACTTC. It translates to CASSLVGAGLELREQYF.